A single T cell receptor beta chain is shown here with its context. Its antigen is unknown. Amplification used 60 Vbeta primers and 13 Jbeta primers. Profiled with immunoSEQ multiplex PCR; TCRdb holds only in-frame clones, not every one. The sample has more than 150,000 clones, about four fifths seen once. V was pared by 3 bases and J by 5 bases, with 10 bases between. The CDR3 covers 14 residues. Germline CDR1 reads MNHEY; CDR2 reads SMNVEV (reference sequence). The record originates from a study of cytomegalovirus exposure and HLA in healthy donors. Regarding the study as a whole: An analysis done earlier found most TCR beta V segments productive about 87% or about 30% of the time. A later analysis reported that several of the most significant clusters appeared to be linked to common viral pathogens, among them Epstein-Barr virus.

These donors counted as nominally healthy when sampled, but unrecorded immune exposures were likely. The TCR originated in a girl aged 10 to 17 in good health and CMV-seropositive. This chain links TRBV27 with TRBJ2-2, with D perhaps TRBD2 (5 bases). Sequencing used PBMCs. In DNA, the CDR3 is TGTGCCAGCAGTTTTCGGGGATCGACCGGGGAGCTGTTTTTT. Residues: CASSFRGSTGELFF.